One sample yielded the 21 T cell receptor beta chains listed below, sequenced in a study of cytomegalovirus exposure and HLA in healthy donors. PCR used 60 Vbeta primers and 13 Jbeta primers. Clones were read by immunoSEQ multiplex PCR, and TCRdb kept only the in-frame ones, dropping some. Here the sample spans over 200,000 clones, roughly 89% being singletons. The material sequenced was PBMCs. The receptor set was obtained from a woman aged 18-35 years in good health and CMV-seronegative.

CDR3 DNA: TGTGCCAGCAGCTGGACAGAGAACACTGAAGCTTTCTTT. Translation gives CASSWTENTEAFF. This chain uses TRBV5-8 with TRBJ1-1; TRBD1 might be the D (6 bases). The CDR3 contains 13 residues. V was clipped by 3 bases and J by 1 base, with 7 bases between them. CDR1 and CDR2 from the germline V gene are SGHTS and YDEGEE.

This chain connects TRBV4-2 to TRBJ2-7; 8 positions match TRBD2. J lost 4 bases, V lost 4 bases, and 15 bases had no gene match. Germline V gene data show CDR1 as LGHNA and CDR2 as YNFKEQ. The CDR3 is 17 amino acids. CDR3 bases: TGTGCCAGCAGCCCGTCTTTCAGCGGGAGAAGCCCTTACGAGCAGTACTTC. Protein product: CASSPSFSGRSPYEQYF.

This CDR3 reads CASTSSWGLNQPQHF. The CDR3 DNA reads as TGTGCCAGCACCTCAAGTTGGGGACTCAATCAGCCCCAGCATTTT. The chain recombines TRBV6-5 with TRBJ1-5; tentatively, D is TRBD1 (5 bases). The CDR3 sequence is 15 residues long. Germline V gene lookup returns CDR1 MNHEY and CDR2 SVGAGI. Between the trimmed V and J ends, which lost 7 bases and 3 bases, there was a span of 16 bases.

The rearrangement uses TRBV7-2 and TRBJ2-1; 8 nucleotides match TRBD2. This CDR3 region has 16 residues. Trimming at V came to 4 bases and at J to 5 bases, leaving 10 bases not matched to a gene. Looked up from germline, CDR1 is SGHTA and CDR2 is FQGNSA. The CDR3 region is CASSSSGRYPNNEQFF. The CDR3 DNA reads TGTGCCAGCAGCTCGAGCGGGAGATACCCTAACAATGAGCAGTTCTTC. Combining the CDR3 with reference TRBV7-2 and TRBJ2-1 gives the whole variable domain GAGVSQSPSNKVTEKGKDVELRCDPISGHTALYWYRQSLGQGLEFLIYFQGNSAPDKSGLPSDRFSAERTGGSVSTLTIQRTQQEDSAVYLCASSSSGRYPNNEQFFGPGTRLTVL.

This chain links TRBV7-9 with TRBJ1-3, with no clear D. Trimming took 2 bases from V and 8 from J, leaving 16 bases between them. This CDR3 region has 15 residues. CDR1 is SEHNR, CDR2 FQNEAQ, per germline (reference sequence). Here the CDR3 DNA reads TGTGCCAGCAGCTTATCTATTCGGAGGGCGGACACCATATATTTT. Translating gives CASSLSIRRADTIYF.

Here the CDR3 DNA reads TGTGCCAGCAGTTTCGGACAGGGTAATTCACCCCTCCACTTT. Translation: CASSFGQGNSPLHF. This rearrangement joins TRBV28 to TRBJ1-6; 8 bases are a match to TRBD1. From germline, CDR1 is MDHEN and CDR2 SYDVKM. This CDR3 region has 14 residues. After removal of 3 bases from V and 6 bases from J, the junction contained 1 base not matched to a gene.

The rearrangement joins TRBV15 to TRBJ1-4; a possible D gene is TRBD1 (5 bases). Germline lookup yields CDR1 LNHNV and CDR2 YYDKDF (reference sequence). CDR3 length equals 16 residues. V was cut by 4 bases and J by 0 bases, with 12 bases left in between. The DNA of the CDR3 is TGTGCCACCAGCAAGTATGGGGGGGCAACTAATGAAAAACTGTTTTTT. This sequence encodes CATSKYGGATNEKLFF.

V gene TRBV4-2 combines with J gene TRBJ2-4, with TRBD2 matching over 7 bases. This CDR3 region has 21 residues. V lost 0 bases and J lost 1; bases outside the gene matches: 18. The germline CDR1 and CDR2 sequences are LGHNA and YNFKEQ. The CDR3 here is CASSQDYLGGSVKVAKNIQYF. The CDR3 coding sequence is TGTGCCAGCAGCCAAGATTATTTGGGCGGGAGTGTGAAGGTGGCCAAAAACATTCAGTACTTC.

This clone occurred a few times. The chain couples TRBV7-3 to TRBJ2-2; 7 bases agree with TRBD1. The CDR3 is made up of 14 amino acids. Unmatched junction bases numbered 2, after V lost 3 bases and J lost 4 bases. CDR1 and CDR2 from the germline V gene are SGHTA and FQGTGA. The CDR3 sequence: CASSFDRVTGELFF. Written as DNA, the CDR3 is TGTGCCAGCAGCTTCGACAGGGTCACCGGGGAGCTGTTTTTT. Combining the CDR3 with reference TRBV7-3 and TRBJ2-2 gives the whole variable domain GAGVSQTPSNKVTEKGKYVELRCDPISGHTALYWYRQSLGQGPEFLIYFQGTGAADDSGLPNDRFFAVRPEGSVSTLKIQRTERGDSAVYLCASSFDRVTGELFFGEGSRLTVL.

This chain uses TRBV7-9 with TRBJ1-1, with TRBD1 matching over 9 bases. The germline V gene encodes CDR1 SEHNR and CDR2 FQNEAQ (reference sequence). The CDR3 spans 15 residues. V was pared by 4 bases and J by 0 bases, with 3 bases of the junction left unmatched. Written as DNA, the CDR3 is TGTGCCAGCAGCTCGACAGGGGGTATGAACACTGAAGCTTTCTTT. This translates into CASSSTGGMNTEAFF.

In DNA form, the CDR3 reads TGTGCCAAGCTGACGACTAGCACAGAAGAGACCCAGTACTTC. It yields the protein CAKLTTSTEETQYF. The chain couples TRBV2 to TRBJ2-5; 7 nucleotides match TRBD2. V gave up 10 bases and J gave up 3 bases; unmatched junction bases: 11. Germline V gives CDR1 SNHLY, CDR2 FYNNEI. CDR3 size: 14 residues.

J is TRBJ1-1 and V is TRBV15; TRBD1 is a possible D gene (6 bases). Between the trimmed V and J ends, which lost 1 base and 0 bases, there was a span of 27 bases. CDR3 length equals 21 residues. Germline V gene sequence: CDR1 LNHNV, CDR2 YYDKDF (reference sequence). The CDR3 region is CATSRGAGVVVNPAMNTEAFF. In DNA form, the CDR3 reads TGTGCCACCAGCAGAGGGGCAGGGGTTGTGGTTAACCCTGCCATGAACACTGAAGCTTTCTTT.

CDR3 region: CASSGPQADTQYF. The CDR3 coding sequence is TGCGCCAGCAGTGGGCCCCAGGCAGATACGCAGTATTTT. The chain couples TRBV5-1 to TRBJ2-3; D remains ambiguous. Germline CDR1 and CDR2: SGHRS and YFSETQ. Between the trimmed V and J ends, which lost 5 bases and 4 bases, there was a span of 11 bases. The CDR3 contains 13 residues.

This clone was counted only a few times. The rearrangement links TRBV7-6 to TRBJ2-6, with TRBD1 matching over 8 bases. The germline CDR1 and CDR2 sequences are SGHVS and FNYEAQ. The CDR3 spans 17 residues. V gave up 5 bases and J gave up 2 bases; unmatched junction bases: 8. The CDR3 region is CASSRGQGGPGANVLTF. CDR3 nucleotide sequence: TGTGCCAGCAGCCGAGGACAGGGCGGGCCTGGGGCCAACGTCCTGACTTTC.

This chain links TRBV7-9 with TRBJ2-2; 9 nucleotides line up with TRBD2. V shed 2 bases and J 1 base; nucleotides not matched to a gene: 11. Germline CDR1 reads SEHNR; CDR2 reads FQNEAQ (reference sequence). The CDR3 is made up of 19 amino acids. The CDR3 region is CASSLYVGLARQNTGELFF. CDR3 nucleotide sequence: TGTGCCAGCAGCTTATACGTAGGACTAGCGCGACAGAACACCGGGGAGCTGTTTTTT.

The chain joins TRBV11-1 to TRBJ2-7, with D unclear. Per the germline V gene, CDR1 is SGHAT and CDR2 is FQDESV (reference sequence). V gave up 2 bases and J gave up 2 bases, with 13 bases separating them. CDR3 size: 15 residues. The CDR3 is CASSLFSLGPYEQYF. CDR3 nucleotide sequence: TGTGCCAGCAGCTTATTCTCCCTGGGCCCCTACGAGCAGTACTTC.

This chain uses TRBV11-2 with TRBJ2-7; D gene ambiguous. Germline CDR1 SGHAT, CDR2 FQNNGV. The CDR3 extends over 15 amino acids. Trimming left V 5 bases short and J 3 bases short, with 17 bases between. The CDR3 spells CASSRTRHPNYEQYF. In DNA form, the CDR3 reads TGTGCCAGCAGCCGTACTCGCCACCCGAACTACGAGCAGTACTTC.

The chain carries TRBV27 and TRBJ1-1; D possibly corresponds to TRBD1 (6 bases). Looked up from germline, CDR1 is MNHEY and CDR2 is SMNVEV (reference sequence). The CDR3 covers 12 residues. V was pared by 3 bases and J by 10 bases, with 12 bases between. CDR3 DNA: TGTGCCAGCAGTTTCGGCAGGGGTGTAGCTTTCTTT. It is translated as CASSFGRGVAFF.

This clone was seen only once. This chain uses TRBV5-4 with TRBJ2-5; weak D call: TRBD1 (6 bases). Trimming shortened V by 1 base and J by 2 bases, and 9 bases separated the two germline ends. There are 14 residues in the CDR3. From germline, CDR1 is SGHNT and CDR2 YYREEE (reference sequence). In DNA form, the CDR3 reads TGTGCCAGCAGCTTGAGACAGGTACAAGAGACCCAGTACTTC. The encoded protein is CASSLRQVQETQYF.

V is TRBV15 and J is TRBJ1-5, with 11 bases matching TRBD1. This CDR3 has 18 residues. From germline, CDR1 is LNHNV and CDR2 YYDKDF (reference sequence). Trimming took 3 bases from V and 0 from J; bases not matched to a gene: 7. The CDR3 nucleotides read TGTGCCACCAGCAGGGAAAGGACAGGGGGCTATAGCAATCAGCCCCAGCATTTT. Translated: CATSRERTGGYSNQPQHF.

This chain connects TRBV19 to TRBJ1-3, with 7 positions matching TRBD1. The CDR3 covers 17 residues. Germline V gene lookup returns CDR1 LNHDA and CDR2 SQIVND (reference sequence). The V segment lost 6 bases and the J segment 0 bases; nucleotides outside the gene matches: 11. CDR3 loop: CASSHWGTAISGNTIYF. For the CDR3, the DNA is TGTGCCAGTAGCCATTGGGGGACAGCCATCTCTGGAAACACCATATATTTT.